This T cell receptor (beta chain) originates from a study of PD-L1 blockade in urothelial cancer. Across the whole study: Blood samples contained a median about 150,000 T cells.

Trimming stripped 2 bases from V and 7 bases from J, with 15 bases between. The CDR3 is 14 residues long. Looked up from germline, CDR1 is KGHSH and CDR2 is LQKENI. The assay was immunoSEQ multiplex PCR, and TCRdb's table has in-frame clones only and misses some. The sample carries 48,000 or so clones, roughly 80% recorded once. Time point given: peripheral blood 6 weeks after treatment start. Each patient gave between 1 and 8 samples of peripheral blood mononuclear cells, which were collected pretreatment and during treatment. The chain joins TRBV18 to TRBJ2-7, with a tentative D call TRBD2 (6 bases). The sequence came from a man between 65 and 85 years old with urothelial cancer. The sample consisted of PBMCs, taken around atezolizumab (anti-PD-L1) treatment. DNA for the CDR3: TGTGCCAGCTCACCAGGGCGGGAATCGGGGGAGCAGTACTTC. Protein product: CASSPGRESGEQYF.